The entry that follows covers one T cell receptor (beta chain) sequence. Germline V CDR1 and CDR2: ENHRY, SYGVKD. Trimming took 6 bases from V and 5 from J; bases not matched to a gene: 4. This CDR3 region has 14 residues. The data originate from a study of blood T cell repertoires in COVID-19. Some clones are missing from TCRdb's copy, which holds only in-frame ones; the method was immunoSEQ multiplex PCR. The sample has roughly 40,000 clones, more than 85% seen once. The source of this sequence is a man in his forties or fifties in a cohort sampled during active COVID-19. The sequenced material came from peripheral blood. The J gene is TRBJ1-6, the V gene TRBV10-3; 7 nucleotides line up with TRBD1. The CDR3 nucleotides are TGTGCCATCAGACTGACAGGGAATAATTCACCCCTCCACTTT. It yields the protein CAIRLTGNNSPLHF.